This entry lists 20 T cell receptor beta chains sequenced from one sample in a study of PD-1 blockade in classical Hodgkin lymphoma. Described time point: cycle 4 day 1 (C4D1), after 5 to 7 weeks of nivolumab. Every patient relapsed after autologous stem cell transplantation, and brentuximab vedotin exposure varied. This table comes from immunoSEQ multiplex PCR, and its TCRdb copy is limited to in-frame clones, with some not included. The sample includes tens of thousands of clones, around nine tenths of them seen just once. Sequenced material: peripheral blood mononuclear cells (PBMCs), taken before the fourth cycle of nivolumab. The receptors stem from a human donor with classical Hodgkin lymphoma.

The chain uses TRBV5-5 and TRBJ2-1; the D gene is possibly TRBD2 (6 bases). Trimming shortened V by 0 bases and J by 9 bases, and 19 bases separated the two germline ends. Germline lookup yields CDR1 SGHKS and CDR2 YYEKEE (reference sequence). The CDR3 sequence is 16 residues long. The CDR3 region has the DNA TGTGCCAGCAGCTTGGCTACGGGAGTCCTTAGTGTTGAGCAGTTCTTC. This translates into CASSLATGVLSVEQFF.

The chain is built from TRBV6-1 and TRBJ2-2; D not resolved. Germline V gene data show CDR1 as MNHNS and CDR2 as SASEGT. The CDR3 totals 14 residues. V was shortened by 4 bases and J by 2 bases, with 8 bases between the two germline ends. Here the CDR3 reads CASSGTFNTGELFF. The CDR3 DNA sequence: TGTGCCAGCAGTGGGACCTTTAACACCGGGGAGCTGTTTTTT.

V and J are TRBV7-9 and TRBJ2-1; D possibly corresponds to TRBD2 (6 bases). The V gene's germline CDR1 is SEHNR and CDR2 FQNEAQ (reference sequence). This CDR3 has 13 residues. The V and J ends lost 5 bases and 8 bases respectively, with 13 bases between them. CDR3 protein: CASSIRIADEQFF. The CDR3 bases are TGTGCCAGCAGCATAAGGATAGCGGATGAGCAGTTCTTC.

The J gene is TRBJ1-2, the V gene TRBV9; tentative D call: TRBD1 (5 bases). The CDR3 length is 14 residues. Germline V gene lookup returns CDR1 SGDLS and CDR2 YYNGEE. V dropped 4 bases and J dropped 3 bases, with 13 bases sitting between them. CDR3 in DNA: TGTGCCAGCAGCACCACCGGGACGGACTATGGCTACACCTTC. Residues: CASSTTGTDYGYTF.

The J gene is TRBJ1-1, the V gene TRBV6-1, with no clear D. The length of the CDR3 is 15 residues. CDR1 is MNHNS, CDR2 SASEGT, per germline. V shed 2 bases and J shed 5 bases, with 15 bases lying between them. The CDR3 bases are TGTGCCAGCAGTGAATTTGGGCGAAGTACGACTGAAGCTTTCTTT. It encodes CASSEFGRSTTEAFF.

This clone was observed once. The chain carries TRBV11-3 and TRBJ2-5; D is unresolved. The germline V gene has CDR1 SGHNT and CDR2 YENEEA. The CDR3 extends over 13 amino acids. Trimming left V 3 bases short and J 5 bases short, with 10 bases between. CDR3 residues: CASSFSGTETQYF. CDR3 nucleotide sequence: TGTGCCAGCAGCTTTAGTGGTACTGAGACCCAGTACTTC.

This clone was observed a handful of times. The J gene is TRBJ2-7, the V gene TRBV2, with D tentatively TRBD1 (6 bases). Trimming left V 6 bases short and J 2 bases short, with 14 bases between. Looked up from germline, CDR1 is SNHLY and CDR2 is FYNNEI. CDR3 length: 14 amino acids. In DNA form, the CDR3 reads TGTGCCAGCAGGCTCGGGGACATAGCCTACGAGCAGTACTTC. As protein: CASRLGDIAYEQYF.

This clone was picked up one time. The V and J genes are TRBV18 and TRBJ2-2; D is unclear. CDR3 size: 13 residues. Germline V lookup: CDR1 KGHSH, CDR2 LQKENI. Trimming pared 4 bases from V and 8 bases from J, leaving 11 bases between. CDR3 nucleotide sequence: TGTGCCAGCTCACTTACCACCGATGGGGAGCTGTTTTTT. Amino acid sequence: CASSLTTDGELFF.

This sequence joins TRBV18 and TRBJ1-2; 8 positions agree with TRBD1. Germline V gene lookup returns CDR1 KGHSH and CDR2 LQKENI. J lost 6 bases, V lost 3 bases, and 3 bases had no gene match. This CDR3 has 13 residues. The CDR3 sequence: CASSPDRDHGYTF. CDR3 DNA sequence: TGTGCCAGCTCACCGGACAGGGACCATGGCTACACCTTC.

This chain connects TRBV5-4 to TRBJ1-2, with TRBD1 matching 7 bases. The CDR3 totals 13 residues. The V gene end was trimmed by 4 bases and the J gene end by 5 bases; junction bases not matched to a gene: 5. Germline V CDR1 and CDR2: SGHNT, YYREEE (reference sequence). The CDR3: CASSDRDLYGYTF. The CDR3 coding sequence is TGTGCCAGCAGCGACAGGGATCTGTATGGCTACACCTTC.

This rearrangement joins TRBV7-9 to TRBJ1-4; no clear D. Germline CDR1 is SEHNR and CDR2 is FQNEAQ (reference sequence). Trimming removed 5 bases at V and 0 bases at J, with 13 bases between. CDR3 size: 16 residues. CDR3 bases: TGTGCCAGCAGCACCAACGGACGGGCAACTAATGAAAAACTGTTTTTT. Residues: CASSTNGRATNEKLFF.

This chain joins TRBV7-9 and TRBJ2-2; tentatively, D is TRBD1 (5 bases). Trimming shortened V by 3 bases and J by 2 bases, and 10 bases separated the two germline ends. The CDR3 loop spans 15 amino acids. CDR1 is SEHNR and CDR2 is FQNEAQ in the germline V gene (reference sequence). CDR3 protein: CASSLRTSNTGELFF. CDR3 DNA: TGTGCCAGCAGCTTGAGGACATCTAACACCGGGGAGCTGTTTTTT.

This chain links TRBV19 with TRBJ1-5; TRBD1 is a possible D gene (5 bases). Looked up from germline, CDR1 is LNHDA and CDR2 is SQIVND (reference sequence). The CDR3 length is 14 residues. V was clipped by 3 bases and J by 6 bases, with 12 bases between them. CDR3 bases: TGTGCCAGTAGTATGGGGGGGGTTGCTCAGCCCCAGCATTTT. This codes for CASSMGGVAQPQHF. Full variable domain (remainder filled in from reference TRBV19 and TRBJ1-5): DGGITQSPKYLFRKEGQNVTLSCEQNLNHDAMYWYRQDPGQGLRLIYYSQIVNDFQKGDIAEGYSVSREKKESFPLTVTSAQKNPTAFYLCASSMGGVAQPQHFGDGTRLSIL.

V and J are TRBV7-9 and TRBJ1-4, with 10 nucleotides matching TRBD1. The CDR3 loop spans 17 amino acids. The V gene's germline CDR1 is SEHNR and CDR2 FQNEAQ (reference sequence). V dropped 0 bases and J dropped 7; count of bases not matched to a gene: 8. CDR3 DNA sequence: TGTGCCAGCAGCTTAGCCACGACAGGGGGCCGGGGTGAAAAACTGTTTTTT. Residues: CASSLATTGGRGEKLFF.

DNA of the CDR3: TGTGCCAGCTCACGGGACAGGGGTACAACTAATGAAAAACTGTTTTTT. Its translation: CASSRDRGTTNEKLFF. The chain joins TRBV18 to TRBJ1-4, with 10 bases aligning to TRBD1. V gave up 4 bases and J gave up 0 bases; unmatched junction bases: 2. The CDR3 loop spans 16 amino acids. From germline, CDR1 is KGHSH and CDR2 LQKENI.

The chain carries TRBV5-1 and TRBJ1-6; D is unclear. V lost 4 bases, J lost 5 bases, and 10 bases lay in between. Germline-derived CDR1 and CDR2 are SGHRS and YFSETQ. This CDR3 has 14 amino acids. CDR3 coding DNA: TGCGCCAGCAGCGCGACGGGAGATAATTCACCCCTCCACTTT. It encodes CASSATGDNSPLHF.

This clone was counted only a few times. CDR3 sequence reads: CASSHGTLQETQYF. The CDR3 DNA sequence: TGTGCCAGCAGCCATGGGACACTTCAAGAGACCCAGTACTTC. V gene TRBV14 combines with J gene TRBJ2-5, with D possibly being TRBD1 (6 bases). Trimming left V 3 bases short and J 2 bases short, with 10 bases between. Germline assignment: CDR1 SGHDN and CDR2 FVKESK. The CDR3 is 14 amino acids.

The chain has TRBV19 and TRBJ2-2, with TRBD1 matching over 10 bases. The junction had 2 bases not matched to a gene; V was cut back by 6 bases and J by 4 bases. Per germline, CDR1 LNHDA and CDR2 SQIVND (reference sequence). This CDR3 is 14 amino acids long. The CDR3 protein is CASRGTGVTGELFF. The CDR3 DNA sequence: TGTGCCAGTAGGGGGACAGGGGTCACCGGGGAGCTGTTTTTT.

CDR3 in DNA: TGTGCCAGCAGACCCGGGATAGCGGGAGTTAAAGCCAAAAACATTCAGTACTTC. Its translation is CASRPGIAGVKAKNIQYF. The rearrangement joins TRBV2 to TRBJ2-4, with TRBD2 matching over 9 bases. The germline V gene has CDR1 SNHLY and CDR2 FYNNEI. This CDR3 is built from 18 residues. V gave up 6 bases and J gave up 0 bases; unmatched junction bases: 12.

The chain carries TRBV5-6 and TRBJ2-5; TRBD2 aligns across 7 bases. This CDR3 contains 15 residues. Germline CDR1 reads SGHDT; CDR2 reads YYEEEE. V shed 1 base, J shed 1 base, and the junction held 4 bases outside the gene matches. CDR3 protein: CASSLLADFQETQYF. The CDR3 DNA follows: TGTGCCAGCAGCTTGCTAGCGGATTTCCAAGAGACCCAGTACTTC.